Below, 14 T cell receptor beta chains from the same sample are listed, as sequenced in a study of T cell changes during pregnancy in multiple sclerosis. Libraries were prepared by immunoSEQ multiplex PCR; TCRdb keeps only in-frame clonotypes and omits some of them. The sample has tens of thousands of clones; 85% to 95% are singletons. The sequencing here drew on CD4+ T cells from peripheral blood mononuclear cells, taken in the second trimester of pregnancy. Every receptor here comes from a female donor with multiple sclerosis, enrolled in a pregnancy study.

This sequence joins TRBV7-8 and TRBJ1-5; 7 nucleotides match TRBD1. Germline V gene lookup returns CDR1 SGHVS and CDR2 FQNEAQ. This CDR3 is 14 amino acids long. J was trimmed by 3 bases and V by 6 bases; bases with no gene match: 5. Here the CDR3 reads CASSWDSPNQPQHF. As DNA, the CDR3 is TGTGCCAGCAGTTGGGACAGCCCCAATCAGCCCCAGCATTTT.

The gene calls are TRBV28 and TRBJ1-6; 11 positions match TRBD1. CDR3 length: 17 amino acids. The ends lost 2 bases at V and 10 bases at J; junction bases unmatched: 10. Germline V lookup: CDR1 MDHEN, CDR2 SYDVKM. The CDR3 DNA sequence: TGTGCCAGCAGTTTAAATGCTGGGACAGGGGGGCGCTCACCCCTCCACTTT. Its translation is CASSLNAGTGGRSPLHF.

The chain is built from TRBV11-3 and TRBJ1-2, with 7 bases lining up with TRBD1. Germline trimming cut 4 bases from V and 7 bases from J; bases unmatched to any gene: 12. This CDR3 is built from 15 residues. The germline gives CDR1 SGHNT, CDR2 YENEEA. CDR3 in DNA: TGTGCCAGCAGCTCACAATATCCTACAGGGGTTGGCTACACCTTC. Its translation is CASSSQYPTGVGYTF.

This chain's CDR3 is CASSLRFGGLDNEQFF. CDR3 coding DNA: TGTGCCAGCAGCTTACGTTTTGGTGGGCTTGACAATGAGCAGTTCTTC. The rearrangement links TRBV7-2 to TRBJ2-1; no clear D gene. Germline-derived CDR1 and CDR2 are SGHTA and FQGNSA. Trimming removed 2 bases from V and 5 bases from J, with 16 bases in between. The CDR3 is 16 residues long.

This chain joins TRBV10-3 and TRBJ1-1, with D perhaps matching TRBD1 (6 bases). The germline CDR1 and CDR2 sequences are ENHRY and SYGVKD. Trimming cost V 7 bases and J 3 bases, with 9 bases left between them. The CDR3 runs 12 residues. CDR3 amino acids: CAINKGDTEAFF. The CDR3 DNA follows: TGTGCCATCAACAAGGGGGACACTGAAGCTTTCTTT.

The rearrangement links TRBV5-1 to TRBJ1-2, with a possible D match to TRBD1 (5 bases). Germline CDR1 is SGHRS and CDR2 is YFSETQ. This CDR3 has 13 amino acids. V was clipped by 6 bases and J by 3 bases, with 12 bases between them. The CDR3 DNA sequence: TGCGCCAGCACCGAAGCAGGGTACTATGGCTACACCTTC. The encoded protein is CASTEAGYYGYTF.

The J gene is TRBJ1-4, the V gene TRBV5-1; TRBD1 agrees at 9 bases. V shed 4 bases, J shed 5 bases, and the junction held 3 bases outside the gene matches. The V gene's germline CDR1 is SGHRS and CDR2 YFSETQ. This CDR3 spans 14 amino acids. The CDR3: CASSTGTGNEKLFF. The CDR3 region has the DNA TGCGCCAGCAGCACCGGGACAGGGAATGAAAAACTGTTTTTT.

This chain links TRBV7-3 with TRBJ2-7; 9 bases fit TRBD2. The V gene's germline CDR1 is SGHTA and CDR2 FQGTGA. The junction had 5 bases not matched to a gene; V was cut back by 2 bases and J by 6 bases. The CDR3 runs to 14 residues. CDR3 DNA: TGTGCCAGCAGCTTAGAGGGACTAGCCTCCGAGCAGTACTTC. This gives the protein CASSLEGLASEQYF.

The CDR3 nucleotides are TGTGCCAGCACTACCCTTGGGGGGGGAAGCACAGATACGCAGTATTTT. This translates into CASTTLGGGSTDTQYF. This chain joins TRBV27 and TRBJ2-3; 7 nucleotides agree with TRBD2. The CDR3 length is 16 residues. CDR1 is MNHEY and CDR2 is SMNVEV in the germline V gene (reference sequence). The junction had 10 bases not matched to a gene; V was cut back by 7 bases and J by 0 bases.

The CDR3 nucleotides read TGTGCCTGGGGTGGACTAGCGGACACCGGGGAGCTGTTTTTT. Encoded protein: CAWGGLADTGELFF. The chain carries TRBV30 and TRBJ2-2; 10 positions match TRBD2. Germline V gives CDR1 GTSNPN, CDR2 SVGIG (reference sequence). This CDR3 comprises 14 residues. V lost 5 bases to trimming and J lost 3 bases; unmatched junction nucleotides: 3. Looking up the rest from reference TRBV30 and TRBJ2-2 gives the full variable domain: SQTIHQWPATLVQPVGSPLSLECTVEGTSNPNLYWYRQAAGRGLQLLFYSVGIGQISSEVPQNLSASRPQDRQFILSSKKLLLSDSGFYLCAWGGLADTGELFFGEGSRLTVL.

The DNA of the CDR3 is TGTGCCAGCAGTACATTGACAGGCTATGAAGCTTTCTTT. Translated: CASSTLTGYEAFF. V gene TRBV27 combines with J gene TRBJ1-1; weak D call: TRBD1 (6 bases). This CDR3 contains 13 residues. V was shortened by 5 bases and J by 7 bases, with 14 bases between the two germline ends. The germline gives CDR1 MNHEY, CDR2 SMNVEV (reference sequence).

V and J are TRBV29-1 and TRBJ1-1; possible D gene TRBD1, 5 bases. V was cut by 6 bases and J by 4 bases, with 15 bases left in between. Germline-derived CDR1 and CDR2 are SQVTM and ANQGSEA. This CDR3 has 13 residues. Written as DNA, the CDR3 is TGCAGCGTCCAAGTCGGGGGTGCCACTGAAGCTTTCTTT. Protein: CSVQVGGATEAFF.

V gene TRBV27 combines with J gene TRBJ1-5; D not certain. The CDR3 consists of 19 residues. V shed 1 base and J shed 1 base, with 20 bases lying between them. Germline V gene sequence: CDR1 MNHEY, CDR2 SMNVEV (reference sequence). Here the CDR3 reads CASSLFGRGSINSNQPQHF. The CDR3 coding sequence is TGTGCCAGCAGTTTATTCGGTCGTGGGAGCATAAACAGCAATCAGCCCCAGCATTTT.

J is TRBJ1-2 and V is TRBV7-2; D unresolved. The germline V and J ends were trimmed by 5 bases and 4 bases, with 14 bases remaining between them. CDR3 length: 14 amino acids. In germline, CDR1 is SGHTA, CDR2 FQGNSA. The DNA of the CDR3 is TGTGCCAGCAGCCCGGAGACTACAGCCTATGGCTACACCTTC. Residues: CASSPETTAYGYTF.